These T cell receptor beta chains were read from a single sample in a study of blood T cell repertoires in COVID-19. Repertoires were generated with immunoSEQ multiplex PCR, while TCRdb's copy carries only in-frame clones and drops some. The sample records roughly 97,000 clones, 80% to 90% being singletons. The sequenced sample was peripheral blood. The receptors here all came from a man aged 55 to 69 with acute or convalescent COVID-19. CDR3s include the opening cysteine and the closing phenylalanine or tryptophan. D genes are given only for firm matches. Only part of the rows carry a size: once, few, many, or a class if the clone is expanded.

V	D	size	J	DNA	CDR3
TRBV5-8	TRBD2	.	TRBJ2-2	TGTGCCAGCAGGCGCCGTTTAGCGGGAGTACATACCGGGGAGCTGTTTTTT	CASRRRLAGVHTGELFF
TRBV2	TRBD1	.	TRBJ1-5	TGTGCCAGCAGTCCACGGACAGGCTCGGATCAGCCCCAGCATTTT	CASSPRTGSDQPQHF
TRBV19	.	few	TRBJ1-6	TGTGCCAGTACGGGGGGAGTTAATTCACCCCTCCACTTT	CASTGGVNSPLHF
TRBV4-3	.	.	TRBJ2-1	TGCGCCAGCAGCCAAGATTGGGCGAGCGGTCCCTCCTACAATGAGCAGTTCTTC	CASSQDWASGPSYNEQFF
TRBV10-3	.	.	TRBJ1-2	TGTGCCATCAGCGAGGGGAGGGAGGGTGGCTACACCTTC	CAISEGREGGYTF
TRBV25-1	.	.	TRBJ2-5	TGTGCCAGCAGTCGAGGGGGTCAAGAGACCCAGTACTTC	CASSRGGQETQYF
TRBV9	.	.	TRBJ2-7	TGTGCCAGCAGCCCTTGGCGGCGTCTAGCCTACGAGCAGTACTTC	CASSPWRRLAYEQYF
TRBV6-5	TRBD2	.	TRBJ2-2	TGTGCCAGCAGCCGAGCGGGAGGCGGCACCGGGGAGCTGTTTTTT	CASSRAGGGTGELFF
TRBV5-8	.	.	TRBJ1-5	TGTGCCAGCAGCTTGGGCGCAGCGTATCAGCCCCAGCATTTT	CASSLGAAYQPQHF
TRBV10-1	TRBD2	.	TRBJ2-3	TGCGCCAGCAGTGACCGGGGGAGGGGAACAGATACGCAGTATTTT	CASSDRGRGTDTQYF
TRBV5-1	TRBD2	.	TRBJ2-5	TGCGCCAGCAGCGCCGGGACTAGCGGAGGGGAGACCCAGTACTTC	CASSAGTSGGETQYF
TRBV19	TRBD2	.	TRBJ2-3	TGTGCCAGTAGTATACGGCGACTAGCGGGAGCCACAGATACGCAGTATTTT	CASSIRRLAGATDTQYF
TRBV3-1/TRBV3-2	.	.	TRBJ2-4	TGTGCCAGCAGCCAGTCCGGGGACTTAGACATTCAGTACTTC	CASSQSGDLDIQYF
TRBV3-1/TRBV3-2	TRBD1	.	TRBJ1-1	TGTGCCAGCAGCGGGACAGTCGGGCTTACACGTGAAGCTTTCTTT	CASSGTVGLTREAFF
TRBV5-1	TRBD2	.	TRBJ2-2	TGCGCCAGCAGCTGGGGGACTAGCGGCACCGGGGAGCTGTTTTTT	CASSWGTSGTGELFF
TRBV5-1	.	.	TRBJ2-7	TGCGCCAGCAGCTTGAGCAGGGGAAGGAACGAGCAGTACTTC	CASSLSRGRNEQYF
TRBV18	TRBD1	many	TRBJ1-2	TGTGCCAGCTCACCGGGACAGGGAGTGGATGGCTACACCTTC	CASSPGQGVDGYTF
TRBV6-5	.	.	TRBJ2-1	TGTGCCAGCACCCCGCCCAACAGAGTCTACAATGAGCAGTTCTTC	CASTPPNRVYNEQFF
TRBV6-5	TRBD1	.	TRBJ2-1	TGTGCCAGCAGAGAGACAGGGTCCAATGAGCAGTTCTTC	CASRETGSNEQFF
TRBV18	.	.	TRBJ2-6	TGTGCCAGCTCACCCACCATCGGACTGATGGGCTCTGGGGCCAACGTCCTGACTTTC	CASSPTIGLMGSGANVLTF
TRBV9	TRBD1	once	TRBJ1-1	TGTGCCAGCAGCGAGGGACAGGTGAACACTGAAGCTTTCTTT	CASSEGQVNTEAFF
TRBV7-6	.	.	TRBJ2-6	TGTGCCAGCAGCCGCGGGGACGGGGGCTCTGGGGCCAACGTCCTGACTTTC	CASSRGDGGSGANVLTF
TRBV5-1	.	.	TRBJ2-3	TGCGCCAGCAGCTTGTATTCAGTCCAAACAGATACGCAGTATTTT	CASSLYSVQTDTQYF
TRBV11-1	.	few	TRBJ2-5	TGTGCCAGCAGCTTAGCGCAGAGGGAGACCCAGTACTTC	CASSLAQRETQYF
TRBV7-8	TRBD1	.	TRBJ1-6	TGTGCCAGCAGCTTAGCTGGGACAGGGAATTCACCCCTCCACTTT	CASSLAGTGNSPLHF
TRBV18	TRBD1	.	TRBJ1-4	TGTGCCAGCTCACCAGGACAGGGTTCGGATGAAAAACTGTTTTTT	CASSPGQGSDEKLFF
TRBV7-2	.	few	TRBJ2-6	TGTGCCAGCAGCTTTAGTGCAGGATTCTCTGGGGCCAACGTCCTGACTTTC	CASSFSAGFSGANVLTF
TRBV11-3	TRBD2	.	TRBJ2-1	TGTGCCAGCAGCCGTGTAGCGGGAGTAAACAATGAGCAGTTCTTC	CASSRVAGVNNEQFF
TRBV11-3	.	.	TRBJ1-2	TGTGCCAGCAGCTTAGGGCGAGAGGAGCCCTATGGCTACACCTTC	CASSLGREEPYGYTF
TRBV7-2	TRBD1	.	TRBJ1-6	TGTGCCAGCAGCGCACGACAGGGGAGATATAATTCACCCCTCCACTTT	CASSARQGRYNSPLHF
TRBV27	.	few	TRBJ1-4	TGTGCCAGCAGTTTTCGCGAGAATGAAAAACTGTTTTTT	CASSFRENEKLFF
TRBV4-1	.	once	TRBJ1-1	TGCGCCAGCAGCCAAGTTGGGGACATGAACACTGAAGCTTTCTTT	CASSQVGDMNTEAFF
TRBV11-1	TRBD1	.	TRBJ1-4	TGTGCCAGCAGCTTCCTTGGACAGGAAAATGAAAAACTGTTTTTT	CASSFLGQENEKLFF
TRBV7-9	.	.	TRBJ2-1	TGTGCCAGCAGCTTTTTGAGGTCAGGGGTTCTTAGTTCAAGGAATGAGCAGTTCTTC	CASSFLRSGVLSSRNEQFF
TRBV5-4	.	.	TRBJ1-1	TGTGCCAGCAGCTCGGCAGTGGACATAAACACTGAAGCTTTCTTT	CASSSAVDINTEAFF
TRBV9	.	once	TRBJ2-3	TGTGCCAGCAGCGAGACAAGCAGGGTCAACACAGATACGCAGTATTTT	CASSETSRVNTDTQYF
TRBV5-6	TRBD1	.	TRBJ1-4	TGTGCCAGCAGCTTGGCTGGGACAGGCTGGTATAGGGCTAATGAAAAACTGTTTTTT	CASSLAGTGWYRANEKLFF
TRBV4-2	TRBD1	.	TRBJ2-2	TGTGCCAGCAGCCAAGTCGGCCTGACAGGGAAAAACGGGGAGCTGTTTTTT	CASSQVGLTGKNGELFF
TRBV6-5	TRBD1	.	TRBJ1-2	TGTGCCAGCAGACGGGACAGGGGGAACTATGGCTACACCTTC	CASRRDRGNYGYTF
TRBV4-1	TRBD1	.	TRBJ1-2	TGCGCCAGCAGCTTTCGACAGGGGAATTATTATGGCTACACCTTC	CASSFRQGNYYGYTF
TRBV29-1	.	.	TRBJ2-1	.	CSSFFGQGQGHLHNEQFF
TRBV6-6	.	.	TRBJ1-3	TGTGCCAGCAGTTACGACATGAGGGCTGGAAACACCATATATTTT	CASSYDMRAGNTIYF
TRBV18	TRBD1	.	TRBJ2-5	TGTGCCAGCTCACGGGACAGACAAGAGACCCAGTACTTC	CASSRDRQETQYF
TRBV7-2	TRBD1	.	TRBJ1-5	TGTGCCAGCAGCCCTGGACAGGGTAATCAGCCCCAGCATTTT	CASSPGQGNQPQHF
TRBV9	TRBD2	once	TRBJ2-5	TGTGCCAGCAGCGTAGGCCCGACAAGCGGGGGGCAAGAGACCCAGTACTTC	CASSVGPTSGGQETQYF
TRBV18	TRBD2	once	TRBJ2-1	TGTGCCAGCTCACCAAGTCTAGCGGGGACCGAGCAGTTCTTC	CASSPSLAGTEQFF
TRBV11-3	TRBD2	few	TRBJ2-2	TGTGCCAGCAGTCCTGGGACTAGCGGGGGGGCCCGGACCGGGGAGCTGTTTTTT	CASSPGTSGGARTGELFF
TRBV11-2	.	.	TRBJ1-4	TGTGCCAGCAGCCCGGAGGGGACCCCGGAGGAAAAACTGTTTTTT	CASSPEGTPEEKLFF
TRBV7-9	TRBD1	.	TRBJ2-7	TGTGCCAGCAGCCAGACAGGGGGCTCCTACGAGCAGTACTTC	CASSQTGGSYEQYF
TRBV6-6	.	.	TRBJ1-6	TGTGCCAGCAGTTACCTGGAGCGGGCAAATTCACCCCTCCACTTT	CASSYLERANSPLHF